Described below is a single T cell receptor beta chain sequence and its context. The antigen is unknown. TCR beta libraries were prepared from cDNA with unique molecular identifiers. TCRdb recomputed calls from the PCR reads with MiXCR, one row per CDR3 protein. This table has about 260,000 distinct CDR3 sequences, less than 40% appearing once. This record belongs to a study of post-analysis software for immune sequencing data. The CDR3 totals 15 residues. CDR1 is MNHEY and CDR2 is SMNVEV in the germline V gene (reference sequence). Notes on the study in general: Compared with controls, patients had more of about 5 TRBV segments, including TRBV5-6, TRBV5-1 and TRBV20-1.

The chain couples TRBV27 to TRBJ2-7; the match to TRBD1 covers 8 bases. The DNA end lines up better with TRBJ2-5; the J call may be wrong. Sequenced input: blood. The sequence was collected from a girl between 10 and 17 years old with multiple sclerosis. The chain's CDR3 is CASSYLAGGRETQYF. CDR3 DNA: TGTGCCAGCAGTTATCTGGCAGGGGGCCGGGAGACCCAGTACTTC.